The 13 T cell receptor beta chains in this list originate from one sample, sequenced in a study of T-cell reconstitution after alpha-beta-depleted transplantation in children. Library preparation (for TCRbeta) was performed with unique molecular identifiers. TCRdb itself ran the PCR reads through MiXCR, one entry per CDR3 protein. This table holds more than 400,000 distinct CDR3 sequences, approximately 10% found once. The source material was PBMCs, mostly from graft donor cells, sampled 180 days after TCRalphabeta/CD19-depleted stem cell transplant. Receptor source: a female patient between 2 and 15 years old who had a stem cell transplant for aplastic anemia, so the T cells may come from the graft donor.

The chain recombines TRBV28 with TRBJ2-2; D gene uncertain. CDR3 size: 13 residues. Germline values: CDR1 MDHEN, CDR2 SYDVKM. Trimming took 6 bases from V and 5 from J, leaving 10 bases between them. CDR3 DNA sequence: TGTGCCAGCAGACCCGGCGCGACCGGGGAGCTGTTTTTT. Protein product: CASRPGATGELFF.

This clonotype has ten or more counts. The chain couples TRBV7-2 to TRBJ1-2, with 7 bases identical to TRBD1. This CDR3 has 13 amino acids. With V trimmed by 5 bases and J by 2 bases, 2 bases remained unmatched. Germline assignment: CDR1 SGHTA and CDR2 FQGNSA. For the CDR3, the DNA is TGTGCCAGCAGCGGACAGGCCAACTATGGCTACACCTTC. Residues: CASSGQANYGYTF.

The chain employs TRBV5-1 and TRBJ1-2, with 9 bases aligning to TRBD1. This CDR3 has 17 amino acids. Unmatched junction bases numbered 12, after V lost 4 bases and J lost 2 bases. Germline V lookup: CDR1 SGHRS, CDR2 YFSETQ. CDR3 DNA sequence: TGCGCCAGCAGCAAACCCTTGGGGACAGGGAGGAACTATGGCTACACCTTC. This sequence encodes CASSKPLGTGRNYGYTF.

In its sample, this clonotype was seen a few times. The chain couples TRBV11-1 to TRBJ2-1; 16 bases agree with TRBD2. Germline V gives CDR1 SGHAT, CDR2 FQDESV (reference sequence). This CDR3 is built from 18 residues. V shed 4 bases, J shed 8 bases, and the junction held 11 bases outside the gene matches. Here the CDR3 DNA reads TGTGCCAGCAGCTCTCCCGCAGAGGGGACTAGCGGGAGGGATGAGCAGTTCTTC. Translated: CASSSPAEGTSGRDEQFF.

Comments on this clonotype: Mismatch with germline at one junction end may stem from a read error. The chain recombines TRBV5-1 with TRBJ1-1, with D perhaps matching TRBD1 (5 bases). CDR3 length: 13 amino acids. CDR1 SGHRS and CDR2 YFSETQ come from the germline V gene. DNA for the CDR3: TGCGCCAGCAGCTCCCAGGCGGGGCTCCCGATTCTCTTT. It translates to CASSSQAGLPILF.

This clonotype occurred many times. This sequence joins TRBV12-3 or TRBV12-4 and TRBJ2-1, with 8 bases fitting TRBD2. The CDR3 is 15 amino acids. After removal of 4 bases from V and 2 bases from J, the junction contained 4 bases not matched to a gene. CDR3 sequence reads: CASSSAAGAYNEQFF. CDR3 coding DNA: TGTGCCAGCAGTTCCGCAGCGGGGGCCTACAATGAGCAGTTCTTC.

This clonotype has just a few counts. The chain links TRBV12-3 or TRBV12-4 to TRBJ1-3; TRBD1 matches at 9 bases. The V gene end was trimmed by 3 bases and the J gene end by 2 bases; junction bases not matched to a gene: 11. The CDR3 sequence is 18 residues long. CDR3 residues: CASSFTRAGTGTGNTIYF. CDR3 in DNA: TGTGCCAGCAGTTTCACCCGAGCCGGGACAGGGACTGGAAACACCATATATTTT.

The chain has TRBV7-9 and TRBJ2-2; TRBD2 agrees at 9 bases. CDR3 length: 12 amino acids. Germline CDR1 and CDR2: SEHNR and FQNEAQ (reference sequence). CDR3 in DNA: TGTTCGGCGGGAGGGTCATCCGGGGAGCTGTTTTTT. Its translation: CSAGGSSGELFF. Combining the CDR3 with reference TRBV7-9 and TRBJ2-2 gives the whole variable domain DTGVSQNPRHKITKRGQNVTFRCDPISEHNRLYWYRQTLGQGPEFLTYFQNEAQLEKSRLLSDRFSAERPKGSFSTLEIQRTEQGDSAMYLCSAGGSSGELFFGEGSRLTVL.

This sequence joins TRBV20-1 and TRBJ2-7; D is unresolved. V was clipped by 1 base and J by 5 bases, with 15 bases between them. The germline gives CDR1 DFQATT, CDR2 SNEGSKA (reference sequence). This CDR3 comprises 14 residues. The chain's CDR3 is CSARVGSVKNEQYF. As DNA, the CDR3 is TGCAGTGCTAGAGTGGGGTCCGTGAAGAACGAGCAGTACTTC.

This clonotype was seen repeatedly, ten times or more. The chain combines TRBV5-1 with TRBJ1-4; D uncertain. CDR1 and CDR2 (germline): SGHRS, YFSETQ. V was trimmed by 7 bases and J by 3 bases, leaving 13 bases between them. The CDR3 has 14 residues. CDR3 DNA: TGCGCCAGCTCTCCGGGAGGCTCTAATGAAAAACTGTTTTTT. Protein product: CASSPGGSNEKLFF.

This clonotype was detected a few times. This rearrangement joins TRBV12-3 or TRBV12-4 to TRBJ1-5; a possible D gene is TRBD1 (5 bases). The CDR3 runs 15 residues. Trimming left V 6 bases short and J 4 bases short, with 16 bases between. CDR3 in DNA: TGTGCCAGCAGAGAAGCAGGGTTAGGAAATCAGCCCCAGCATTTT. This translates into CASREAGLGNQPQHF.

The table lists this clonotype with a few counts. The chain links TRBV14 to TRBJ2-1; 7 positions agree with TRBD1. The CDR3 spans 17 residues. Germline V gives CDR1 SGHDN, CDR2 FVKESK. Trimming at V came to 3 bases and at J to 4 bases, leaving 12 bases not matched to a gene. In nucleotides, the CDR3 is TGTGCCAGCAGCCAGATCAGGGGGTCGGGTTTATACAATGAGCAGTTCTTC. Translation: CASSQIRGSGLYNEQFF.

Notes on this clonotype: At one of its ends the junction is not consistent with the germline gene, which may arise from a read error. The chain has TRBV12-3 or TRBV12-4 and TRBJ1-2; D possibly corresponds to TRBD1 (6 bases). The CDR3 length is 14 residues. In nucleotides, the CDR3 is TGTGCCAGCGGTTTTAGACAGGCCCCCTATGGCTACACCTTC. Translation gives CASGFRQAPYGYTF.